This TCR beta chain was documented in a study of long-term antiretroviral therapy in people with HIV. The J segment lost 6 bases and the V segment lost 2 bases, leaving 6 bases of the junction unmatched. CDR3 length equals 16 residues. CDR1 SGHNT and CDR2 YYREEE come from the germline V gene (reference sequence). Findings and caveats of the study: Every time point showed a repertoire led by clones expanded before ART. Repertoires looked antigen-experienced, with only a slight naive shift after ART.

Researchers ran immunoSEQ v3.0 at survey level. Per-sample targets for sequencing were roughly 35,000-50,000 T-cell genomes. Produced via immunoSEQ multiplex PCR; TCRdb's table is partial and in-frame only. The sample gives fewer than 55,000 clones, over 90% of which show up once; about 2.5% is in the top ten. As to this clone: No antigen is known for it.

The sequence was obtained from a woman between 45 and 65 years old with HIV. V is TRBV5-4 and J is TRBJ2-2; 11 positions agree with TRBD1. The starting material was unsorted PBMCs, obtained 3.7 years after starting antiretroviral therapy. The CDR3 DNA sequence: TGTGCCAGCAGCTTCTCTAGGACAGGGGGCTCCGGGGAGCTGTTTTTT. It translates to CASSFSRTGGSGELFF.